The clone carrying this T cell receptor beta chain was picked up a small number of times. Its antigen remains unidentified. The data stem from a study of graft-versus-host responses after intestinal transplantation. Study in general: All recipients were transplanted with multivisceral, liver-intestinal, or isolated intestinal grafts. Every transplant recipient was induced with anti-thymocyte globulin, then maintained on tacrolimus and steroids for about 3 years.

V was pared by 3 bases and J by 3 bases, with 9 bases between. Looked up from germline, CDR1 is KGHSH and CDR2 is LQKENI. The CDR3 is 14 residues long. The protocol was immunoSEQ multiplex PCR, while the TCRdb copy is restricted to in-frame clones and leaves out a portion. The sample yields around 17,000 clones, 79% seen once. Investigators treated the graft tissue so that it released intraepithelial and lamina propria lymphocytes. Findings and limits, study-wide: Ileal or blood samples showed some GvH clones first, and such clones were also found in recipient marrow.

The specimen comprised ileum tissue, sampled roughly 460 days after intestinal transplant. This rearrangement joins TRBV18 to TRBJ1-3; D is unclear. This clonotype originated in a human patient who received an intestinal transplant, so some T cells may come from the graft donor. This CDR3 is CASSPSHDGNTIYF. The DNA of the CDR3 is TGTGCCAGCTCACCTAGTCACGATGGAAACACCATATATTTT. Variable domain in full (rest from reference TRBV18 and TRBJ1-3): NAGVMQNPRHLVRRRGQEARLRCSPMKGHSHVYWYRQLPEEGLKFMVYLQKENIIDESGMPKERFSAEFPKEGPSILRIQQVVRGDSAAYFCASSPSHDGNTIYFGEGSWLTVV.